The 12 T cell receptor beta chains below were found in one sample sequenced in a study of blood T cell repertoires in COVID-19. Using immunoSEQ multiplex PCR, the repertoire was profiled, and TCRdb retains in-frame clones only, with some absent. The sample has around 300,000 clones, approximately 85% seen once. The sequencing sample was made of peripheral blood. Receptors were obtained from a woman in her seventies with acute or convalescent COVID-19.

The gene calls are TRBV4-2 and TRBJ1-4, with a possible D match to TRBD1 (5 bases). V was shortened by 0 bases and J by 6 bases, with 20 bases between the two germline ends. The CDR3 extends over 18 amino acids. Germline V gene lookup returns CDR1 LGHNA and CDR2 YNFKEQ. This chain's CDR3 is CASSQDEARGGEDEKLFF. As DNA, the CDR3 is TGTGCCAGCAGCCAAGATGAGGCTAGAGGAGGGGAAGATGAAAAACTGTTTTTT.

This sequence joins TRBV2 and TRBJ2-7; 9 bases map to TRBD1. V was clipped by 5 bases and J by 3 bases; unmatched bases: 5. Germline V CDR1 and CDR2: SNHLY, FYNNEI. The CDR3 runs 14 residues. The CDR3 protein is CASSLGTGYYEQYF. CDR3 DNA: TGTGCCAGCAGTCTCGGGACAGGGTACTACGAGCAGTACTTC. The variable domain in full, completed from reference TRBV2 and TRBJ2-7, reads EPEVTQTPSHQVTQMGQEVILRCVPISNHLYFYWYRQILGQKVEFLVSFYNNEISEKSEIFDDQFSVERPDGSNFTLKIRSTKLEDSAMYFCASSLGTGYYEQYFGPGTRLTVT.

This chain connects TRBV28 to TRBJ2-2, with 10 bases matching TRBD1. The junction had 15 bases not matched to a gene; V was cut back by 10 bases and J by 7 bases. This CDR3 is built from 16 residues. Germline values: CDR1 MDHEN, CDR2 SYDVKM. CDR3 in DNA: TGTGCCACCTCGCGGGGGGACAGGGGAGGGATCGGGGAGCTGTTTTTT. Translated: CATSRGDRGGIGELFF.

The chain employs TRBV7-6 and TRBJ1-5; 9 bases align to TRBD1. This CDR3 contains 15 residues. The germline V gene has CDR1 SGHVS and CDR2 FNYEAQ. V gave up 5 bases and J gave up 2 bases; unmatched junction bases: 4. Written as DNA, the CDR3 is TGTGCCAGCAGCAAGGACAGGGGAGGCAATCAGCCCCAGCATTTT. Translation: CASSKDRGGNQPQHF.

This clone occurred once. The gene calls are TRBV6-4 and TRBJ2-1, with 10 bases that match TRBD2. V lost 3 bases to trimming and J lost 8 bases; unmatched junction nucleotides: 10. The length of the CDR3 is 16 residues. Per the germline V gene, CDR1 is MRHNA and CDR2 is SNTAGT. The CDR3 nucleotides are TGTGCCAGCAGTGAAGGTCGAGCGGGGGGGCCTCATGAGCAGTTCTTC. Translating it yields CASSEGRAGGPHEQFF.

The chain has TRBV29-1 and TRBJ1-2; TRBD1 aligns across 9 bases. CDR1 is SQVTM and CDR2 is ANQGSEA in the germline V gene. The CDR3 is 13 residues long. V dropped 4 bases and J dropped 8; count of bases not matched to a gene: 8. The CDR3 spells CSVATGGARGYTF. For the CDR3, the DNA is TGCAGCGTTGCAACAGGGGGCGCGAGGGGCTACACCTTC.

This clone was seen a single time. The genes are TRBV24-1 and TRBJ1-4; maybe TRBD1 (5 bases). V lost 10 bases, J lost 12 bases, and 17 bases lay in between. CDR1 is KGHDR and CDR2 is SFDVKD in the germline V gene. The CDR3 loop spans 12 amino acids. This chain's CDR3 is CATRLRVGELFF. DNA for the CDR3: TGTGCCACAAGGCTCAGGGTTGGGGAACTGTTTTTT.

Only one count was recorded for this clone. The genes are TRBV10-1 and TRBJ2-2; the D gene is possibly TRBD2 (6 bases). CDR3 length equals 14 residues. V was pared by 4 bases and J by 4 bases, with 10 bases between. The V gene's germline CDR1 is WNHNN and CDR2 SYGVQD (reference sequence). CDR3 bases: TGCGCCAGCAGTGTGGGAGGAGGCACCGGGGAGCTGTTTTTT. Its protein product is CASSVGGGTGELFF.

This rearrangement joins TRBV7-2 to TRBJ2-7, with TRBD1 identical over 7 bases. Germline values: CDR1 SGHTA, CDR2 FQGNSA. V trimming: 5 bases; J trimming: 4 bases; junction bases outside the gene matches: 11. This CDR3 has 15 amino acids. DNA for the CDR3: TGTGCCAGCAGCCTAACCGGGACAGTGCCATACGAGCAGTACTTC. This translates into CASSLTGTVPYEQYF. Filled out from reference TRBV7-2 and TRBJ2-7, the complete variable domain reads GAGVSQSPSNKVTEKGKDVELRCDPISGHTALYWYRQSLGQGLEFLIYFQGNSAPDKSGLPSDRFSAERTGGSVSTLTIQRTQQEDSAVYLCASSLTGTVPYEQYFGPGTRLTVT.

The rearrangement links TRBV6-6 to TRBJ2-1; 12 positions match TRBD2. V was clipped by 5 bases and J by 15 bases; unmatched bases: 11. Germline CDR1 reads MNHNY; CDR2 reads SVGAGI (reference sequence). CDR3 length: 14 amino acids. The CDR3 DNA sequence: TGTGCCAGCAGTCCGGGACTAGCGGGCTCCGGACTGTTCTTC. Its translation is CASSPGLAGSGLFF.

V usage is TRBV10-3 and J usage is TRBJ1-2; no definite D call. In germline, CDR1 is ENHRY, CDR2 SYGVKD. CDR3 length equals 13 residues. V was cut by 3 bases and J by 0 bases, with 5 bases left in between. The CDR3 protein is CAISENTNYGYTF. Written as DNA, the CDR3 is TGTGCCATCAGTGAAAACACTAACTATGGCTACACCTTC.

The V and J genes are TRBV2 and TRBJ2-7, with D uncertain. In germline, CDR1 is SNHLY, CDR2 FYNNEI. The CDR3 is made up of 15 amino acids. Trimming cost V 7 bases and J 3 bases, with 19 bases left between them. CDR3 amino acids: CASTPDADGYYEQYF. In DNA form, the CDR3 reads TGTGCCAGCACCCCCGATGCCGACGGGTACTACGAGCAGTACTTC.